The rows below give T cell receptor beta chains drawn from one sample of a study of T cell changes during pregnancy in multiple sclerosis. The repertoire was sequenced with immunoSEQ multiplex PCR; TCRdb's copy has only in-frame clones and lacks some. The table lists about 46,000 clones, 92% of them singletons, with 0.37% in the top ten. Specimen: CD4+ T cells from peripheral blood mononuclear cells, collected in the second trimester of pregnancy. These receptors came from a female donor in good health, enrolled as a control in a pregnancy study. CDR3s include the opening cysteine and the closing phenylalanine or tryptophan. A D gene is named only where the DNA matches it firmly. Clone size is shown for a subset of rows, as once, few, many or a class of expanded clone.

d_gene,j_gene,abundance,v_gene,CDR3nt,CDR3aa
.,TRBJ1-6,.,TRBV5-1,TGCGCCAGCAGCACAGGACAGACCAATTCACCCCTCCACTTT,CASSTGQTNSPLHF
TRBD2,TRBJ2-2,once,TRBV19,TGTGCCAGTAGTTGGACTAGCGGGGGGGTCGGGGAGCTGTTTTTT,CASSWTSGGVGELFF
.,TRBJ2-7,once,TRBV5-8,TGTGCCAGCAGCAGGGAGGTAGGGCCCCCCTACGAGCAGTACTTC,CASSREVGPPYEQYF
.,TRBJ2-4,.,TRBV5-4,TGTGCCAGCAGCTTAAGATTAGGGGGCAAAAACATTCAGTACTTC,CASSLRLGGKNIQYF
.,TRBJ2-7,.,TRBV5-5,TGTGCCAGCAGCGCCGGGACTCCTAGCTCCTACGAGCAGTACTTC,CASSAGTPSSYEQYF
TRBD1,TRBJ2-4,.,TRBV29-1,TGCAGCGTCAGGGACAGGGGCCCAAACATTCAGTACTTC,CSVRDRGPNIQYF
.,TRBJ1-6,.,TRBV18,TGTGCCAGCTCACCGACGCGGGCCCGGGGTAATTCACCCCTCCACTTT,CASSPTRARGNSPLHF
.,TRBJ2-1,.,TRBV9,TGTGCCAGCAGCGTAGGTCCGGGGAGTGATGAGCAGTTCTTC,CASSVGPGSDEQFF
TRBD2,TRBJ2-7,.,TRBV7-2,TGTGCCAGCAGCTTGGGACTAGCGGAGAGGTACGAGCAGTACTTC,CASSLGLAERYEQYF
TRBD2,TRBJ2-7,.,TRBV9,TGTGCCAGCAGCGCATCGGCGGGGGGGCGATCCTACGAGCAGTACTTC,CASSASAGGRSYEQYF
.,TRBJ2-3,.,TRBV11-3,TGTGCCAGCAGCTTCCCTAGTCAAGATACGCAGTATTTT,CASSFPSQDTQYF
TRBD2,TRBJ2-3,.,TRBV10-1,TGCGCCAGCAGTGAAGAGACTAGCGGGGGGTGCACAGATACGCAGTATTTT,CASSEETSGGCTDTQYF
.,TRBJ1-5,.,TRBV2,TGTGCCAGCAGTGACCTGAGGAGCAATCAGCCCCAGCATTTT,CASSDLRSNQPQHF
.,TRBJ1-1,once,TRBV5-6,TGTGCCAGCACCGGAGGGTACCGGAACACTGAAGCTTTCTTT,CASTGGYRNTEAFF
TRBD1,TRBJ1-1,.,TRBV5-6,TGTGCCAGCAGCTATTTAGACAGGGAAAACACTGAAGCTTTCTTT,CASSYLDRENTEAFF
TRBD2,TRBJ2-1,.,TRBV6-4,TGTGCCAGCAGTGACTTTCATAGTAGCGGGGGGGAGCAGTTCTTC,CASSDFHSSGGEQFF
.,TRBJ2-7,.,TRBV7-2,TGTGCCAGCAGCGCCTCATTTACAGCCTACGAGCAGTACTTC,CASSASFTAYEQYF
TRBD1,TRBJ2-7,.,TRBV5-4,TGTGCCAGCAGCTTCGGACAGGGGATCTACGAGCAGTACTTC,CASSFGQGIYEQYF
TRBD2,TRBJ2-2,.,TRBV5-4,TGTGCCAGCAGCTTTTGGCTAGCGGACAACACCGGGGAGCTGTTTTTT,CASSFWLADNTGELFF
.,TRBJ2-5,.,TRBV11-3,TGTGCCAGCAGCTTAGCAGAAGAGACCCAGTACTTC,CASSLAEETQYF
.,TRBJ1-2,.,TRBV5-1,TGCGCCAGCAGCTTGAGGGGATTCTATGGCTACACCTTC,CASSLRGFYGYTF
.,TRBJ1-6,.,TRBV6-5,TGTGCCAGCAGTTACACCTCTGCGTCACCCCTCCACTTT,CASSYTSASPLHF